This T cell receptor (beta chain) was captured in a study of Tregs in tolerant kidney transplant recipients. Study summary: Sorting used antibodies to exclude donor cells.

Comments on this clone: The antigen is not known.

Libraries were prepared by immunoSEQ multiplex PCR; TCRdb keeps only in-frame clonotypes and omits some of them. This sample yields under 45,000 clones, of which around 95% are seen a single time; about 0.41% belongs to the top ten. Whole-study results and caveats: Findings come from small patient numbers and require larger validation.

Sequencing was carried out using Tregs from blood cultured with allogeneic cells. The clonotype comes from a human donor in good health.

CDR3 amino acids: CASSPFQGADQPQHF. The CDR3 DNA reads TGTGCCAGCTCACCATTTCAGGGGGCAGATCAGCCCCAGCATTTT. The rearrangement joins TRBV18 to TRBJ1-5; 8 bases are a match to TRBD1. CDR3 size: 15 residues. Germline CDR1 is KGHSH and CDR2 is LQKENI. V was pared by 2 bases and J by 5 bases, with 5 bases of the junction left unmatched.